The 26 T cell receptor beta chains in this list originate from one sample, sequenced in a study of post-analysis software for immune sequencing data. Study conclusions and caveats: Comparison of patients with controls showed about 5 TRBV segments more frequent in patients, TRBV5-6, TRBV5-1 and TRBV20-1 among them.

The antigens these receptors bind are not known. Unique molecular identifiers had been added to the TCR beta cDNA libraries. MiXCR, run by TCRdb on the PCR reads, gives a single entry per CDR3 protein. The profile shows hundreds of thousands of distinct CDR3 sequences, 55% to 60% of them singletons. The sequenced sample was blood. The receptor source for this set is a girl aged 2 to 10 with multiple sclerosis.

In nucleotides, the CDR3 is TGCGCCAGCAGTGAGGAAACAACCGGGGAGCTGTTTTTT. Protein sequence: CASSEETTGELFF. The rearrangement joins TRBV10-1 to TRBJ2-2; D ambiguous. The ends were cut back, 2 bases at V and 5 bases at J, with 6 bases in the middle. CDR1 is WNHNN and CDR2 is SYGVQD in the germline V gene (reference sequence). The CDR3 has 13 amino acids.

The chain links TRBV5-6 to TRBJ2-1; possibly TRBD2 for D (5 bases). Germline CDR1 SGHDT, CDR2 YYEEEE. V lost 4 bases and J lost 0, with 8 bases in between. The CDR3 extends over 14 amino acids. Here the CDR3 DNA reads TGTGCCAGCAGCGTACTAGGCTCCTACAATGAGCAGTTCTTC. Translation: CASSVLGSYNEQFF.

Here the CDR3 DNA reads TGTGCCAGCAGCTTAGTCTTCGGGAACATTAATGAGCAGTTCTTC. Translated, it gives CASSLVFGNINEQFF. The chain couples TRBV7-6 to TRBJ2-1; possible D gene TRBD2, 5 bases. CDR3 length equals 15 residues. Germline V gives CDR1 SGHVS, CDR2 FNYEAQ. Trimming left V 1 base short and J 7 bases short, with 14 bases between.

This clonotype was detected only a few times. The chain is built from TRBV9 and TRBJ2-1; D is unclear. V shed 0 bases and J shed 5 bases, with 12 bases lying between them. This CDR3 spans 15 amino acids. Germline values: CDR1 SGDLS, CDR2 YYNGEE. This chain's CDR3 is CASSVGGVENNEQFF. As DNA, the CDR3 is TGTGCCAGCAGCGTAGGTGGCGTAGAGAACAATGAGCAGTTCTTC.

The chain links TRBV7-2 to TRBJ2-3, with D uncertain. This CDR3 is built from 15 residues. Germline CDR1 is SGHTA and CDR2 is FQGNSA. V lost 6 bases and J lost 2, with 15 bases in between. The DNA of the CDR3 is TGTGCCAGCAGACCAACTCCCACCCCCACAGATACGCAGTATTTT. Its protein product is CASRPTPTPTDTQYF.

The chain employs TRBV6-5 and TRBJ2-5, with unresolved D. Germline CDR1 and CDR2: MNHEY and SVGAGI. This CDR3 contains 15 residues. Trimming cost V 0 bases and J 2 bases, with 10 bases left between them. CDR3 nucleotide sequence: TGTGCCAGCAGTTACTCGCACGGTCAACAAGAGACCCAGTACTTC. It yields the protein CASSYSHGQQETQYF.

V and J are TRBV29-1 and TRBJ2-1; TRBD2 matches at 9 bases. V lost 3 bases to trimming and J lost 15 bases; unmatched junction nucleotides: 9. The CDR3 loop spans 12 amino acids. Germline V gives CDR1 SQVTM, CDR2 ANQGSEA. DNA of the CDR3: TGCAGCGTTGAGGGTCCGGGACTAGCTCTGTTCTTC. Its translation is CSVEGPGLALFF.

The chain uses TRBV5-1 and TRBJ2-3; D remains ambiguous. Germline CDR1 is SGHRS and CDR2 is YFSETQ. Trimming left V 4 bases short and J 5 bases short, with 14 bases between. The CDR3 runs 14 residues. The CDR3 DNA reads TGCGCCAGCAGCGTTTGGGGAAGGAAAGATACGCAGTATTTT. Translated, it gives CASSVWGRKDTQYF.

This clonotype was observed a handful of times. The chain has TRBV7-2 and TRBJ2-3; D is unclear. The CDR3 is made up of 14 amino acids. Per germline, CDR1 SGHTA and CDR2 FQGNSA. V was clipped by 0 bases and J by 2 bases, with 6 bases between them. CDR3: CASSLAGYTDTQYF. CDR3 in DNA: TGTGCCAGCAGCTTAGCTGGTTACACAGATACGCAGTATTTT.

This rearrangement joins TRBV11-2 to TRBJ1-2, with D perhaps matching TRBD1 (5 bases). V was shortened by 5 bases and J by 4 bases, with 14 bases between the two germline ends. The germline V gene has CDR1 SGHAT and CDR2 FQNNGV. This CDR3 spans 14 amino acids. CDR3 sequence (DNA): TGTGCCAGCAGCCCGGGGACGGAGACCTATGGCTACACCTTC. Protein: CASSPGTETYGYTF.

As regards this clonotype: The junction and the germline gene differ at one end; a read error may be behind it. The genes are TRBV7-7 and TRBJ2-5; the match to TRBD2 covers 14 bases. The CDR3 runs 16 residues. The germline gives CDR1 SSHAT, CDR2 FNYEAQ (reference sequence). CDR3 DNA: TGTGCTAGCAGCTTAAGACTAGCGGGAGGGGAAGAGACCCAGTACTTC. It codes for CASSLRLAGGEETQYF. Together with reference TRBV7-7 and TRBJ2-5, the CDR3 gives the full variable domain: GAGVSQSPRYKVTKRGQDVTLRCDPISSHATLYWYQQALGQGPEFLTYFNYEAQPDKSGLPSDRFSAERPEGSISTLTIQRTEQRDSAMYRCASSLRLAGGEETQYFGPGTRLLVL.

This sequence joins TRBV20-1 and TRBJ2-1; 10 nucleotides line up with TRBD2. Germline CDR1 and CDR2: DFQATT and SNEGSKA (reference sequence). This CDR3 contains 17 residues. V trimming: 1 base; J trimming: 7 bases; junction bases outside the gene matches: 13. The DNA of the CDR3 is TGCAGTGCTAGAGGTCTCAAGCGGGGGGGAATCGTGAATGAGCAGTTCTTC. Protein product: CSARGLKRGGIVNEQFF.

The chain links TRBV4-3 to TRBJ2-6; 10 bases map to TRBD1. The CDR3 length is 18 residues. The trim removed 4 bases at V and 4 bases at J, leaving 10 bases unmatched. The V gene's germline CDR1 is LGHNA and CDR2 YSLEER. The CDR3 sequence is CASSLGDRGLRGANVLTF. DNA of the CDR3: TGCGCCAGCAGCCTGGGGGACAGGGGACTTAGAGGGGCCAACGTCCTGACTTTC.

In its sample, this clonotype was seen once. The rearrangement uses TRBV2 and TRBJ2-1; 13 bases align to TRBD2. With 8 bases clipped from V and 8 bases from J, the junction kept 9 bases outside the gene matches. The CDR3 spans 15 residues. CDR1 is SNHLY and CDR2 is FYNNEI in the germline V gene. The CDR3 region has the DNA TGTGCCAGCGATTCCGGGACTAGCGGGGCCGATGAGCAGTTCTTC. Protein: CASDSGTSGADEQFF.

This clonotype appeared many times. The rearrangement joins TRBV7-2 to TRBJ1-2; D not resolved. This CDR3 is built from 12 residues. V was trimmed by 5 bases and J by 4 bases, leaving 8 bases between them. Looked up from germline, CDR1 is SGHTA and CDR2 is FQGNSA. CDR3 protein: CASSPTLYGYTF. The CDR3 DNA reads as TGTGCCAGCAGCCCCACTCTCTATGGCTACACCTTC. The full variable domain, completed using reference TRBV7-2 and TRBJ1-2, is GAGVSQSPSNKVTEKGKDVELRCDPISGHTALYWYRQSLGQGLEFLIYFQGNSAPDKSGLPSDRFSAERTGGSVSTLTIQRTQQEDSAVYLCASSPTLYGYTFGSGTRLTVV.

This clonotype was picked up one time. V usage is TRBV4-1 and J usage is TRBJ2-7; 7 bases match TRBD1. Losses at the gene ends were 3 bases for V and 1 base for J; bases not matched to a gene: 3. Germline V CDR1 and CDR2: MGHRA, YSYEKL. This CDR3 has 14 residues. For the CDR3, the DNA is TGCGCCAGCAGCCAGAACAGGGGTTCCTACGAGCAGTACTTC. This gives the protein CASSQNRGSYEQYF.

The chain uses TRBV6-6 and TRBJ2-7, with 8 bases matching TRBD1. The CDR3 is 14 residues long. From germline, CDR1 is MNHNY and CDR2 SVGAGI (reference sequence). With 6 bases clipped from V and 1 base from J, the junction kept 5 bases outside the gene matches. Here the CDR3 DNA reads TGTGCCAGCAGGGGACAGGAAAGGTCCTACGAGCAGTACTTC. Its protein product is CASRGQERSYEQYF.

This chain uses TRBV12-3 or TRBV12-4 with TRBJ2-5, with D unclear. The CDR3 loop spans 13 amino acids. Trimming took 4 bases from V and 0 from J, leaving 6 bases between them. In nucleotides, the CDR3 is TGTGCCAGCAGTTGGGTCTACCAAGAGACCCAGTACTTC. Translating gives CASSWVYQETQYF.

The genes are TRBV7-3 and TRBJ2-1, with 7 positions matching TRBD1. Germline V gives CDR1 SGHTA, CDR2 FQGTGA. V was pared by 5 bases and J by 5 bases, with 6 bases of the junction left unmatched. The CDR3 length is 14 residues. In nucleotides, the CDR3 is TGTGCCAGCAGCATTGACAGGGACCACAATGAGCAGTTCTTC. It is translated as CASSIDRDHNEQFF.

In DNA form, the CDR3 reads TGTGCCAGCAGCTTGGAAGTCCAACTTCTCGGTCAGCCCCAGCATTTT. Translated, it gives CASSLEVQLLGQPQHF. The V call is TRBV5-5, the J call TRBJ1-5; D ambiguous. Germline CDR1 SGHKS, CDR2 YYEKEE (reference sequence). The V and J ends lost 0 bases and 6 bases respectively, with 16 bases between them. This CDR3 region has 16 residues.

V and J are TRBV4-2 and TRBJ2-5; D might be TRBD1 (5 bases). Germline values: CDR1 LGHNA, CDR2 YNFKEQ. The CDR3 length is 15 residues. V was trimmed by 0 bases and J by 7 bases, leaving 15 bases between them. The CDR3 spells CASSQETDQLGTQYF. In nucleotides, the CDR3 is TGTGCCAGCAGCCAAGAGACAGACCAGCTCGGGACCCAGTACTTC.

The table lists this clonotype with a few counts. V is TRBV14 and J is TRBJ2-5; no clear D. V dropped 2 bases and J dropped 0 bases, with 10 bases sitting between them. From germline, CDR1 is SGHDN and CDR2 FVKESK. The CDR3 length is 15 residues. Here the CDR3 reads CASSQFHDYQETQYF. In DNA form, the CDR3 reads TGTGCCAGCAGCCAATTCCACGACTACCAAGAGACCCAGTACTTC.

A single count supports this clonotype. V is TRBV29-1 and J is TRBJ1-5, with 10 bases matching TRBD1. Trimming took 8 bases from V and 7 from J; bases not matched to a gene: 8. CDR1 and CDR2 (germline): SQVTM, ANQGSEA. The CDR3 extends over 13 amino acids. The CDR3 protein is CSFRTGGGQPQHF. In nucleotides, the CDR3 is TGCAGCTTTAGGACAGGGGGTGGACAGCCCCAGCATTTT. Combining the CDR3 with reference TRBV29-1 and TRBJ1-5 gives the whole variable domain SAVISQKPSRDICQRGTSLTIQCQVDSQVTMMFWYRQQPGQSLTLIATANQGSEATYESGFVIDKFPISRPNLTFSTLTVSNMSPEDSSIYLCSFRTGGGQPQHFGDGTRLSIL.

This chain connects TRBV27 to TRBJ1-1; D is ambiguous. The germline CDR1 and CDR2 sequences are MNHEY and SMNVEV (reference sequence). The CDR3 spans 13 residues. The V end was cut by 8 bases, the J end by 1 base, with 11 bases between. The CDR3 nucleotides are TGTGCCAGCGCTACCCACTGGAACACTGAAGCTTTCTTT. Amino acid sequence: CASATHWNTEAFF.

This clonotype was counted a few times. The chain links TRBV27 to TRBJ1-2; weak D call: TRBD1 (5 bases). With 7 bases removed from V and 0 bases from J, the gap between germline ends came to 24 bases. This CDR3 spans 18 amino acids. The germline V gene encodes CDR1 MNHEY and CDR2 SMNVEV (reference sequence). The CDR3 sequence: CASTRLGAGSVANYGYTF. As DNA, the CDR3 is TGTGCCAGCACTCGCCTAGGGGCAGGGTCCGTAGCTAACTATGGCTACACCTTC.

This clonotype was recorded once. The rearrangement joins TRBV7-9 to TRBJ2-1; TRBD1 aligns across 9 bases. This CDR3 region has 13 residues. Germline assignment: CDR1 SEHNR and CDR2 FQNEAQ (reference sequence). Germline trimming cut 5 bases from V and 15 bases from J; bases unmatched to any gene: 11. CDR3 in DNA: TGTGCCAGCAGCCCGGGACAGGGAGCTGCGACGTTCTTC. This codes for CASSPGQGAATFF.